This record concerns one TCR beta chain sequence. The antigen remains unidentified. The sample belongs to a study of cytomegalovirus exposure and HLA in healthy donors. Study findings and constraints: Under in vitro conditions, three CMV-associated chains were confirmed as specific for CMV antigens. Upon later analysis, HLA-associated TCR beta chains proved more clonally expanded than other, equally common chains. Productive rates of about 90% or about 30% were seen for most TCR beta V segments in an earlier analysis.

PCR primers comprised 60 Vbeta and 13 Jbeta primers. As processed by the authors: The authors later counted about 80 million unique TCR beta chains, 9.5 million to 11 million of them shared. Here immunoSEQ multiplex PCR was the method, and the copy in TCRdb shows in-frame clones only, minus some. The V and J calls and clone size come from that table; D and trimming were worked out from the DNA. Counted here are roughly 150,000 clones, around 75% occurring once; the ten biggest clones make up less than 1.5%. Trimming cost V 7 bases and J 8 bases, with 21 bases left between them. Germline CDR1 SNHLY, CDR2 FYNNEI. This CDR3 is 14 amino acids long.

The sequence came from a female donor in good health and CMV-seronegative. The sample taken for sequencing was PBMCs. The rearrangement uses TRBV2 and TRBJ2-7; possibly TRBD1 for D (5 bases). CDR3 protein: CASNRLPRGRKQYF. CDR3 sequence (DNA): TGTGCCAGCAACAGACTTCCTAGGGGTCGTAAGCAGTACTTC.